The clone carrying this T cell receptor (beta chain) was detected a few times. There are 13 residues in the CDR3. Germline V lookup: CDR1 KGHDR, CDR2 SFDVKD. Unmatched junction bases numbered 4, after V lost 7 bases and J lost 5 bases. TCRdb reanalysed the 5' RACE reads using MiXCR and keeps one entry per CDR3 protein. The table records 99,000 or so distinct CDR3 sequences, over 15% of them present only once. The data belong to a study of early T cells in non-severe SARS-CoV-2 infection. The chain carries TRBV24-1 and TRBJ2-1; 7 bases line up with TRBD1. Material: whole blood. The receptor comes from an adult who was a healthcare worker with PCR-confirmed SARS-CoV-2 infection or an uninfected control (not recorded which). This CDR3 is CATRMTGNNEQFF. The CDR3 bases are TGTGCCACCAGGATGACAGGGAACAATGAGCAGTTCTTC.